This TCR beta chain originates from a study of blood T cell repertoires in COVID-19. Study-level background: PBMCs, B-cell-depleted T cells, or T cells were the source of the cDNA or gDNA that made up the material.

The germline V and J ends were trimmed by 0 bases and 4 bases, with 16 bases remaining between them. Germline V gives CDR1 SGHTS, CDR2 YDEGEE. CDR3 length: 16 amino acids. In the original workflow: Reference gene primers were amplified, and this amplification served to estimate nucleated cell counts. Libraries were prepared by immunoSEQ multiplex PCR; TCRdb keeps only in-frame clonotypes and omits some of them. V, J and clone size reflect that table, while D and trimming were determined from the DNA. The sample includes 250,000 to 350,000 clones, 86% of them seen just once. This sequence was found in a woman in her twenties or thirties with active or convalescent COVID-19. The chain links TRBV5-8 to TRBJ2-5; the D gene is possibly TRBD2 (5 bases). The specimen sequenced was peripheral blood. The CDR3 spells CASSLGRTGNLETQYF. Here the CDR3 DNA reads TGTGCCAGCAGCTTGGGACGGACGGGAAATTTAGAGACCCAGTACTTC.